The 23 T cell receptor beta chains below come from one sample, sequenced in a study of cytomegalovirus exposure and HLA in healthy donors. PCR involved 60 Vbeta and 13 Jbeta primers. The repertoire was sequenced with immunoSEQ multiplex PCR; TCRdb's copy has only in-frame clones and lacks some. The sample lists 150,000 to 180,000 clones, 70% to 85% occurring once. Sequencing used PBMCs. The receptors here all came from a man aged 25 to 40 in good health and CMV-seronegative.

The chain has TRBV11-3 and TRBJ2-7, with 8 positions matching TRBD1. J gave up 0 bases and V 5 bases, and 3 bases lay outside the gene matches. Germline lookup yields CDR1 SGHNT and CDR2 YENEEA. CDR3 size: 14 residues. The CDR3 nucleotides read TGTGCCAGCAGCCCAGGGGGCGTCTCCTACGAGCAGTACTTC. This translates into CASSPGGVSYEQYF.

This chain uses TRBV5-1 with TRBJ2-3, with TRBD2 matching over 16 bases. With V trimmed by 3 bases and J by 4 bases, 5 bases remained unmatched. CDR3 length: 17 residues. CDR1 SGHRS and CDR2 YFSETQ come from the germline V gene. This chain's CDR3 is CASSSGLAGGPADTQYF. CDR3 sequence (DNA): TGCGCCAGCAGCTCGGGACTAGCGGGGGGGCCTGCAGATACGCAGTATTTT.

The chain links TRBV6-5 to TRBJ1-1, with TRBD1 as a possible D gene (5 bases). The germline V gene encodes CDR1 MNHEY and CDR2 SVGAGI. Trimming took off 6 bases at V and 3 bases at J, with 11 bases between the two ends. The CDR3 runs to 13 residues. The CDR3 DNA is TGTGCCAGCAGAGGGGATGTAGACACTGAAGCTTTCTTT. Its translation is CASRGDVDTEAFF.

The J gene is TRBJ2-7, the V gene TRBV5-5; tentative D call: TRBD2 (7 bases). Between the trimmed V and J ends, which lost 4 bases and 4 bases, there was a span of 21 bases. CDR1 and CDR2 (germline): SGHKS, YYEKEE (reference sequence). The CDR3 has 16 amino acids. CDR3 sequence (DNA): TGTGCCAGCAGCCTCAGAGGCGGGGGCCGCTCATACGAGCAGTACTTC. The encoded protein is CASSLRGGGRSYEQYF.

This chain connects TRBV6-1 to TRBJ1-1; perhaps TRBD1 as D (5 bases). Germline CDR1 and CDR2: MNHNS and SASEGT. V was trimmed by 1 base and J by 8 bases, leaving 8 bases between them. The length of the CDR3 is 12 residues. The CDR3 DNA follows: TGTGCCAGCAGTGAAGATGGGGGGGAAGCTTTCTTT. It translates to CASSEDGGEAFF.

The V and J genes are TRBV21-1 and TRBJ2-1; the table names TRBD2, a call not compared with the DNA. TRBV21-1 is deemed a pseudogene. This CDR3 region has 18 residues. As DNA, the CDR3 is TGTGCCAGCAGCATTCGTGCGGGGGCTGGAAGCTCCTACAATGAGCAGTTCTTC. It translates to CASSIRAGAGSSYNEQFF.

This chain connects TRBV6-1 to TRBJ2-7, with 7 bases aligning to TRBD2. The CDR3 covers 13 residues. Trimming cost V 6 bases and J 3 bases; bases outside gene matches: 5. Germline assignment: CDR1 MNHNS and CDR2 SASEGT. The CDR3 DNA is TGTGCCAGCAGCCGGGGGGTTAACTACGAGCAGTACTTC. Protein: CASSRGVNYEQYF.

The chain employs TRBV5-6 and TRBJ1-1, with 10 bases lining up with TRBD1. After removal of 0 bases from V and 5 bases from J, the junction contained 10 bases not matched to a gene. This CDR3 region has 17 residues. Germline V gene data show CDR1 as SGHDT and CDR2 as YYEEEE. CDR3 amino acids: CASSLGGTGALMTEAFF. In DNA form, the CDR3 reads TGTGCCAGCAGCTTGGGTGGGACAGGGGCCCTCATGACTGAAGCTTTCTTT.

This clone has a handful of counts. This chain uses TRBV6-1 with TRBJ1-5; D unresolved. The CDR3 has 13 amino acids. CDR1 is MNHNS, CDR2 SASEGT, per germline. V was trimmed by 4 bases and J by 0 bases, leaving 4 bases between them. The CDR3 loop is CASSGHSNQPQHF. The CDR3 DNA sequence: TGTGCCAGCAGTGGACATAGCAATCAGCCCCAGCATTTT.

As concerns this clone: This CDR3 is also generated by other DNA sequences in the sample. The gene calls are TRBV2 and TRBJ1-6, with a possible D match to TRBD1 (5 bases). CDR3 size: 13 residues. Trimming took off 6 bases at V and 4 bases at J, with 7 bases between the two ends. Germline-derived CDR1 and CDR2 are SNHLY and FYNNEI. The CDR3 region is CASRGGYNSPLHF. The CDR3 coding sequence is TGTGCCAGCAGGGGGGGATATAATTCACCCCTCCACTTT. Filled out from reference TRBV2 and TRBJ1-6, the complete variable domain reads EPEVTQTPSHQVTQMGQEVILRCVPISNHLYFYWYRQILGQKVEFLVSFYNNEISEKSEIFDDQFSVERPDGSNFTLKIRSTKLEDSAMYFCASRGGYNSPLHFGNGTRLTVT.

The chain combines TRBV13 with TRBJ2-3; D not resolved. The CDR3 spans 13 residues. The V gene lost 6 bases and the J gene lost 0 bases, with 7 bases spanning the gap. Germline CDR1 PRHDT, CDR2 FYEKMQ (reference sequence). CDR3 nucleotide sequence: TGTGCCAGCAGAATGACTAGCACAGATACGCAGTATTTT. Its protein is CASRMTSTDTQYF.

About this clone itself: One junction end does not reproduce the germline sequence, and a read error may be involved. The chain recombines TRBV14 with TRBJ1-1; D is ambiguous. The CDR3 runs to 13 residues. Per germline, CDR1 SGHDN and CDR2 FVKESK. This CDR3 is CASSQGRLTEAFF. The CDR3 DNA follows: TGTGCCAGCAGTCAAGGGAGGCTCACTGAAGCTTTCTTT.

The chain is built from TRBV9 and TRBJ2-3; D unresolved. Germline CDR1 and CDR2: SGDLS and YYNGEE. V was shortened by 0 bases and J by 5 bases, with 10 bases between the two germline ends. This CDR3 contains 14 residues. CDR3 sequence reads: CASSVGNSLDTQYF. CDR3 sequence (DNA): TGTGCCAGCAGCGTAGGGAATAGCTTAGATACGCAGTATTTT.

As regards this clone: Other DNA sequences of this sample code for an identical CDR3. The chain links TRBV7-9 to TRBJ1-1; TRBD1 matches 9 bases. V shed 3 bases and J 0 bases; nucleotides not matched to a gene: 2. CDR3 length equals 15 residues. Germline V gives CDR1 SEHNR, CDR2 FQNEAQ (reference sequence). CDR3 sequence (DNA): TGTGCCAGCAGCTTGGGGACAGGGCTGAACACTGAAGCTTTCTTT. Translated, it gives CASSLGTGLNTEAFF.

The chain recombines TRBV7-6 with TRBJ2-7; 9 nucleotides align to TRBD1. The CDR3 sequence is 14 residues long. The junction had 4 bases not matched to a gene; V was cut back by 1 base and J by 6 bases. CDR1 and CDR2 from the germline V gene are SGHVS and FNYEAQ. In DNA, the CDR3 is TGTGCCAGCAGCTTAGGGGGGACAGGGACCGAGCAGTACTTC. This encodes CASSLGGTGTEQYF. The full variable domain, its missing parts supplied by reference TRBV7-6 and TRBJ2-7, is GAGVSQSPRYKVTKRGQDVALRCDPISGHVSLYWYRQALGQGPEFLTYFNYEAQQDKSGLPNDRFSAERPEGSISTLTIQRTEQRDSAMYRCASSLGGTGTEQYFGPGTRLTVT.

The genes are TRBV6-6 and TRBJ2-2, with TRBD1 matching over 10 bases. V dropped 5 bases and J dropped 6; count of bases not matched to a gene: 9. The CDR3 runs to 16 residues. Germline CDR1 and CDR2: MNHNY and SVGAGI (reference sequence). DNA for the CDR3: TGTGCCAGCAGTAACCGGGACAGGGGATCTCCCGGGGAGCTGTTTTTT. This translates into CASSNRDRGSPGELFF.

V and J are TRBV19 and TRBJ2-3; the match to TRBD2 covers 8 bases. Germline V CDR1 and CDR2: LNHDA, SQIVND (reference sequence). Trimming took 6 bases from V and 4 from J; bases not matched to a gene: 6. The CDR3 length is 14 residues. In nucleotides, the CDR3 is TGTGCCAGTAGAGAGCGGGGGTTGGCAGATACGCAGTATTTT. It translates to CASRERGLADTQYF.

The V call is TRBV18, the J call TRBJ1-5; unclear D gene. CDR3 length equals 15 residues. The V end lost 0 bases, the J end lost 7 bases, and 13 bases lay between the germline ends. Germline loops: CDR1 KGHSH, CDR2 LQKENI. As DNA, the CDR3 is TGTGCCAGCTCACCACCCCATCCTCGCGGCCAGCCCCAGCATTTT. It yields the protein CASSPPHPRGQPQHF.

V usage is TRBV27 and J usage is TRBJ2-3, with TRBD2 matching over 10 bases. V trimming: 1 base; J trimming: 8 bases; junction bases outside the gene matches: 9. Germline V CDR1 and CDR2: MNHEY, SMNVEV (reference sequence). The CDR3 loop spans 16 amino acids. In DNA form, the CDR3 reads TGTGCCAGCAGTTTATTCCCTAGCGGGGGAGGGAGTACGCAGTATTTT. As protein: CASSLFPSGGGSTQYF.

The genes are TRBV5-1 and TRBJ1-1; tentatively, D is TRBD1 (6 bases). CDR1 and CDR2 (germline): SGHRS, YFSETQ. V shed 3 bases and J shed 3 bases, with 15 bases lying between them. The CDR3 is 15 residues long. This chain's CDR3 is CASSWGAGRDTEAFF. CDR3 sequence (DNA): TGCGCCAGCAGCTGGGGGGCAGGGAGGGACACTGAAGCTTTCTTT.

The CDR3 protein is CASSPPRGGPTYEQYF. As DNA, the CDR3 is TGTGCCAGCTCACCACCGAGGGGGGGCCCAACCTACGAGCAGTACTTC. The chain recombines TRBV18 with TRBJ2-7; a weak D match, TRBD2 (7 bases). Germline V lookup: CDR1 KGHSH, CDR2 LQKENI. V lost 0 bases and J 2 bases, leaving 14 bases between the germline ends. The CDR3 is made up of 16 amino acids.

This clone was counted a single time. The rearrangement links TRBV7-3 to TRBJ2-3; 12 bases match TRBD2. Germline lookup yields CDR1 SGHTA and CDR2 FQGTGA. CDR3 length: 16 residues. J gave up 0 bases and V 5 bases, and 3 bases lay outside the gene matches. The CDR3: CASSVLAGGSTDTQYF. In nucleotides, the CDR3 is TGTGCCAGCAGCGTACTAGCGGGGGGTAGCACAGATACGCAGTATTTT. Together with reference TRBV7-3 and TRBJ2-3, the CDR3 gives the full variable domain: GAGVSQTPSNKVTEKGKYVELRCDPISGHTALYWYRQSLGQGPEFLIYFQGTGAADDSGLPNDRFFAVRPEGSVSTLKIQRTERGDSAVYLCASSVLAGGSTDTQYFGPGTRLTVL.

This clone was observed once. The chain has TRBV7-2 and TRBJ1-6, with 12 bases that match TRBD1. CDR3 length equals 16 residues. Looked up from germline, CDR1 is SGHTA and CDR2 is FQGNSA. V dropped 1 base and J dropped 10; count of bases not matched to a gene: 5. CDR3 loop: CASSLVGQGAKSPLHF. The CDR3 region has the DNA TGTGCCAGCAGCTTAGTGGGACAGGGGGCGAAGTCACCCCTCCACTTT.